The 15 T cell receptor beta chains below were found in one sample sequenced in a study of CD8+CD57+ T cells in acquired aplastic anemia. CD8+CD57+ cell expansion, shown by flow cytometry, had occurred in the patients selected for sequencing. For CDR3 and TCR beta VDJ profiling, genomic DNA was the template used. TCRdb ran MiXCR on the reads and lists one entry per CDR3 protein. The sample holds over 250,000 distinct CDR3 sequences; under 65% are singletons and the top ten take roughly 1.2%. Input material: sorted CD4+, CD8+, or CD8+CD57+ T cells (not recorded which) from PBMCs. The receptors come from a human donor with aplastic anemia.

This clonotype has just a few counts. This chain links TRBV7-9 with TRBJ1-2; 7 nucleotides agree with TRBD1. Germline-derived CDR1 and CDR2 are SEHNR and FQNEAQ (reference sequence). This CDR3 spans 13 amino acids. Trimming removed 3 bases from V and 4 bases from J; junction bases left unmatched: 2. CDR3 residues: CASSFGDSYGYTF. Here the CDR3 DNA reads TGTGCCAGCAGCTTCGGGGACAGCTATGGCTACACCTTC.

V usage is TRBV7-9 and J usage is TRBJ1-5; possible D gene TRBD1, 6 bases. Germline V CDR1 and CDR2: SEHNR, FQNEAQ (reference sequence). With 3 bases removed from V and 7 bases from J, the gap between germline ends came to 19 bases. This CDR3 is built from 16 residues. The CDR3 nucleotides read TGTGCCAGCAGCTTCCGAGATACAGGGTATGTGCAGCCCCAGCATTTT. It is translated as CASSFRDTGYVQPQHF. Full variable domain (outside the CDR3, taken from reference TRBV7-9 and TRBJ1-5): DTGVSQNPRHKITKRGQNVTFRCDPISEHNRLYWYRQTLGQGPEFLTYFQNEAQLEKSRLLSDRFSAERPKGSFSTLEIQRTEQGDSAMYLCASSFRDTGYVQPQHFGDGTRLSIL.

The gene calls are TRBV24-1 and TRBJ2-7, with 8 nucleotides matching TRBD1. Unmatched junction bases numbered 8, after V lost 6 bases and J lost 5 bases. Germline CDR1 and CDR2: KGHDR and SFDVKD. This CDR3 has 14 residues. CDR3 in amino acids: CATSTRTGTDEQYF. CDR3 nucleotide sequence: TGTGCCACCAGTACCAGGACAGGGACTGACGAGCAGTACTTC.

Notes on this clonotype: Lacking the conserved final phenylalanine or tryptophan, this CDR3 likely reflects a read error. It is unclear where the CDR3 begins or ends on the DNA, so no DNA is shown, and the CDR3 is as TCRdb lists it. The chain joins TRBV6-1 to TRBJ2-7; TRBD1, as called in the table, went unchecked against the DNA. Germline CDR1 reads MNHNS; CDR2 reads SASEGT. The CDR3 adds up to 8 amino acids, both ends counted. CDR3 in amino acids: CASSERDR.

This clonotype has ten or more counts. V is TRBV19 and J is TRBJ1-1; the D is unclear. The CDR3 has 11 amino acids. Deletions cut 9 bases from V and 2 bases from J, with 7 bases between. Germline loops: CDR1 LNHDA, CDR2 SQIVND (reference sequence). The CDR3 loop is CASSLNTEAFF. The DNA of the CDR3 is TGTGCCAGCAGCCTCAACACTGAAGCTTTCTTT.

This clonotype was counted only a few times. This sequence joins TRBV29-1 and TRBJ1-1, with D maybe TRBD1 (5 bases). Trimming stripped 5 bases from V and 1 base from J, with 14 bases between. CDR3 size: 14 residues. Germline assignment: CDR1 SQVTM and CDR2 ANQGSEA. CDR3: CSVRGTEENTEAFF. CDR3 DNA sequence: TGCAGCGTTCGGGGCACCGAGGAGAACACTGAAGCTTTCTTT.

This clonotype was recorded a few times. This chain uses TRBV10-3 with TRBJ2-3; D is unclear. V was pared by 9 bases and J by 2 bases, with 18 bases between. CDR1 is ENHRY, CDR2 SYGVKD, per germline. The CDR3 consists of 15 residues. CDR3 sequence (DNA): TGTGCCATAACCCTAGAGGCATCCTCCACAGATACGCAGTATTTT. Encoded protein: CAITLEASSTDTQYF.

Concerning this clonotype: A much larger clone differs by one base, so this may be a read error. This chain connects TRBV12-3 or TRBV12-4 to TRBJ1-3; D unresolved. The CDR3 covers 14 residues. The CDR3 sequence: CASSLPRRGNAIYF. Written as DNA, the CDR3 is TGTGCCAGCAGTCTACCCCGGCGGGGAAACGCCATATATTTT.

This chain joins TRBV7-3 and TRBJ2-6, with a possible D match to TRBD2 (5 bases). Germline V lookup: CDR1 SGHTA, CDR2 FQGTGA. The CDR3 covers 15 residues. The ends were cut back, 4 bases at V and 4 bases at J, with 11 bases in the middle. The CDR3 sequence: CASSSRDAGANVLTF. For the CDR3, the DNA is TGTGCCAGCAGCTCCCGGGATGCGGGGGCCAACGTCCTGACTTTC.

This chain connects TRBV7-9 to TRBJ2-3; TRBD2 aligns across 13 bases. With 3 bases clipped from V and 6 bases from J, the junction kept 3 bases outside the gene matches. The CDR3 consists of 15 residues. CDR1 SEHNR and CDR2 FQNEAQ come from the germline V gene (reference sequence). CDR3 amino acids: CASSFTSGGADTQYF. The CDR3 DNA reads as TGTGCCAGCAGCTTTACTAGCGGGGGGGCCGATACGCAGTATTTT.

On this clonotype itself: A much larger clone lies a single base off, so this may be a read error. CDR3 sequence reads: CASSLSRGAYEQYF. Here the CDR3 DNA reads TGTGCCAGCAGTTTGTCCCGAGGGGCCTACGAGCAGTACTTC. The chain recombines TRBV6-2 or TRBV6-3 with TRBJ2-7; D is perhaps TRBD1 or TRBD2 (5 bases each). The CDR3 runs to 14 residues. Germline values: CDR1 MNHEY, CDR2 SVGEGT. The V gene lost 4 bases and the J gene lost 2 bases, with 12 bases spanning the gap.

The gene calls are TRBV9 and TRBJ2-7, with TRBD2 matching 11 bases. The CDR3 runs to 19 residues. CDR1 SGDLS and CDR2 YYNGEE come from the germline V gene. Trimming removed 4 bases from V and 3 bases from J; junction bases left unmatched: 18. CDR3 residues: CASSPRTGGSGTSGYEQYF. CDR3 DNA sequence: TGTGCCAGCAGCCCAAGAACTGGGGGCTCCGGGACTAGCGGCTACGAGCAGTACTTC.

The sample holds many counts of this clonotype. Here the CDR3 DNA reads TGTGCCAGTAGTAAGGGCCAGGTGAACGGGGAGACCCAGTACTTC. It yields the protein CASSKGQVNGETQYF. The chain links TRBV19 to TRBJ2-5; the D is unclear. This CDR3 has 15 residues. The V end lost 4 bases, the J end lost 5 bases, and 17 bases lay between the germline ends. Germline V CDR1 and CDR2: LNHDA, SQIVND (reference sequence).

In its sample, this clonotype was seen a few times. The chain employs TRBV19 and TRBJ2-3, with D possibly TRBD1 on 6 matching bases. The CDR3 contains 14 residues. The V and J ends lost 1 base and 4 bases respectively, with 9 bases between them. CDR1 is LNHDA and CDR2 is SQIVND in the germline V gene (reference sequence). The CDR3 sequence: CASSIGQGPDTQYF. CDR3 sequence (DNA): TGTGCCAGTAGTATAGGTCAGGGGCCAGATACGCAGTATTTT.

This clonotype was counted ten times or more. This rearrangement joins TRBV7-9 to TRBJ1-1; D is unclear. CDR1 is SEHNR, CDR2 FQNEAQ, per germline (reference sequence). The CDR3 consists of 13 residues. V lost 8 bases to trimming and J lost 0 bases, with 10 bases between them. The CDR3 loop reads CASLISLNTEAFF. The DNA for the CDR3 is TGTGCCAGCCTAATCAGTTTGAACACTGAAGCTTTCTTT.